The present TCR beta chain was sequenced within a study of radiotherapy plus CTLA-4 blockade in lung cancer. The CDR3 has 14 residues. V was shortened by 5 bases and J by 6 bases, with 15 bases between the two germline ends. The germline V gene encodes CDR1 SGHRS and CDR2 YFSETQ. Libraries were prepared by immunoSEQ multiplex PCR; TCRdb keeps only in-frame clonotypes and omits some of them. The table has tens of thousands of clones, roughly three quarters seen once; the top ten hold around 24%. As regards this clone: Its antigen remains unidentified.

Study-wide results and limits: Early blood T cell clone changes and increased post-radiation serum interferon-beta were reportedly the strongest response predictors. Clones of tumor-derived TCRs expanded in blood after radiotherapy plus ipilimumab.

This chain links TRBV5-1 with TRBJ2-1; tentative D call: TRBD1 (5 bases). The sample was peripheral blood, taken from a patient treated with radiotherapy plus ipilimumab. This TCR was sampled from a human donor with non-small cell lung cancer that progressed on radiotherapy plus ipilimumab. The CDR3 here is CASSRGESSNEQFF. The DNA for the CDR3 is TGCGCCAGCAGTAGGGGCGAGTCGAGCAATGAGCAGTTCTTC.